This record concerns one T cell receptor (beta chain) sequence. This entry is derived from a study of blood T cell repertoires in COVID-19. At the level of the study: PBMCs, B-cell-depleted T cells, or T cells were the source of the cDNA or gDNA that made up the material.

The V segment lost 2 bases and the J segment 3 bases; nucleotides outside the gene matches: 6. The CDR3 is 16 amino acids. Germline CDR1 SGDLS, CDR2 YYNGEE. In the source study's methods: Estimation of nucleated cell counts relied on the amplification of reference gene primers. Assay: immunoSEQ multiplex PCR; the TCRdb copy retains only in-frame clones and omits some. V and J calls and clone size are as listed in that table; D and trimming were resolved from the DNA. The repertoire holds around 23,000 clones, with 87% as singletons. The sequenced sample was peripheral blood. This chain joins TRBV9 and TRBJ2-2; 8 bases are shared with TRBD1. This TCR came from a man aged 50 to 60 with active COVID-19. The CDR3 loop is CASSVYRGLDTGELFF. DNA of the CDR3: TGTGCCAGCAGCGTTTACAGGGGGTTGGACACCGGGGAGCTGTTTTTT. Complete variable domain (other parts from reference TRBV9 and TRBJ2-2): DSGVTQTPKHLITATGQRVTLRCSPRSGDLSVYWYQQSLDQGLQFLIQYYNGEERAKGNILERFSAQQFPDLHSELNLSSLELGDSALYFCASSVYRGLDTGELFFGEGSRLTVL.